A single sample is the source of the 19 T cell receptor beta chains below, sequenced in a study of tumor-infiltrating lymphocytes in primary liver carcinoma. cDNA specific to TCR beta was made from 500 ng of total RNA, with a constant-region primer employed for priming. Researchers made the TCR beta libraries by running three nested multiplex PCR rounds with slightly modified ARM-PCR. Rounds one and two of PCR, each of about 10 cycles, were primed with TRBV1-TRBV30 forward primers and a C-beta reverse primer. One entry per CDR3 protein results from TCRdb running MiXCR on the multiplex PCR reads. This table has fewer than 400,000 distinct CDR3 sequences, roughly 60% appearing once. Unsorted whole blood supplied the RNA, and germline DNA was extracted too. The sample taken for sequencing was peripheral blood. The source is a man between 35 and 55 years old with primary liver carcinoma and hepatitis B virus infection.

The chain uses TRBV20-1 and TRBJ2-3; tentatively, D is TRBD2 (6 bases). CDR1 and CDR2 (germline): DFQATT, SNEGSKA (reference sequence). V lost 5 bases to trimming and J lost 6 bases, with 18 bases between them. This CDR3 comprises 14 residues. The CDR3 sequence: CSAPPRGVTDTQYF. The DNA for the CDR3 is TGCAGTGCTCCGCCGCGGGGAGTGACGGATACGCAGTATTTT.

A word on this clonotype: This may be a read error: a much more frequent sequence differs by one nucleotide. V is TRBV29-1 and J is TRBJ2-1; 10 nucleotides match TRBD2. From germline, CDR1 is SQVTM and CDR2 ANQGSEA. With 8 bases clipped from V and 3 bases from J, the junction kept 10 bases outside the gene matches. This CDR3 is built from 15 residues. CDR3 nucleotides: TGCAGCCTTGGGGGACTAGCGAATATCTACAATGAGCAGTTCTTC. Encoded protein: CSLGGLANIYNEQFF.

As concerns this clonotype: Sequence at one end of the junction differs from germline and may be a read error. The CDR3 reads CASSPQGAPGSYGQYF. Written as DNA, the CDR3 is TGTGCCAGCAGTCCCCAGGGGGCTCCCGGTTCCTACGGGCAGTACTTC. The V gene is TRBV4-2, the J gene TRBJ2-7; 8 bases agree with TRBD1. The length of the CDR3 is 16 residues. CDR1 LGHNA and CDR2 YNFKEQ come from the germline V gene.

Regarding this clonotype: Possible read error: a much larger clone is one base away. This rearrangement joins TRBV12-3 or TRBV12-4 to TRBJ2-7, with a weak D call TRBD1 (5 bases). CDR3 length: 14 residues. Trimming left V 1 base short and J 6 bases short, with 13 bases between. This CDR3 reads CASSLGGTVGEQYF. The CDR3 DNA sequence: TGTGCCAGCAGTTTAGGGGGCACGGTCGGCGAGCAGTACTTC.

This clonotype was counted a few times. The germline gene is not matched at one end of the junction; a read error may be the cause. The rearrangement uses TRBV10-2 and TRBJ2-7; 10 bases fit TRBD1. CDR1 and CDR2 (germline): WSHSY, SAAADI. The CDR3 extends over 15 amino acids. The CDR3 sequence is CASSESRQGASEQYF. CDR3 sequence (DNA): TGTGCCAGCAGTGAGTCGAGACAGGGGGCGTCCGAGCAGTACTTC.

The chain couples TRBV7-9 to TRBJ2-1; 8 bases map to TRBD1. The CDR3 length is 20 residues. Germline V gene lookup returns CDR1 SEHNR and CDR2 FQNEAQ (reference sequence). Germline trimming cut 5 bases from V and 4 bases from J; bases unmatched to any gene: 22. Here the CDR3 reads CASSHYRGRLTGVRYNEQFF. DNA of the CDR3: TGTGCCAGCAGCCACTACAGGGGGAGGTTAACGGGAGTCAGGTACAATGAGCAGTTCTTC.

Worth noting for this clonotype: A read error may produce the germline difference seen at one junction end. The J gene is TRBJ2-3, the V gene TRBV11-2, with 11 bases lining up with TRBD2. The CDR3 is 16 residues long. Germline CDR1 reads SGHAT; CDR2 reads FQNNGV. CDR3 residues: CASSSLAGGGTDTHYF. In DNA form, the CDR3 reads TGTGCCAGCAGCTCTTTAGCGGGAGGGGGCACAGATACGCACTATTTT.

CDR3 nucleotides: TGTGCCAGCAGCTCCACAAGCGGGACCGCCTACGAGCAGTACTTC. Amino acids: CASSSTSGTAYEQYF. The chain joins TRBV7-9 to TRBJ2-7; the match to TRBD2 covers 7 bases. Germline V gene lookup returns CDR1 SEHNR and CDR2 FQNEAQ (reference sequence). V lost 4 bases to trimming and J lost 2 bases; unmatched junction nucleotides: 8. The CDR3 spans 15 residues.

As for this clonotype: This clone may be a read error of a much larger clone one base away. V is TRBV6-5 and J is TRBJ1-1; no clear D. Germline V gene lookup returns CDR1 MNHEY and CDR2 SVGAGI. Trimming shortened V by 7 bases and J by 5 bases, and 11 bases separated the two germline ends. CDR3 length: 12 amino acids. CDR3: CASNHGRTEAFF. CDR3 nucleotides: TGTGCCAGCAACCATGGGCGTACTGAAGCTTTCTTT.

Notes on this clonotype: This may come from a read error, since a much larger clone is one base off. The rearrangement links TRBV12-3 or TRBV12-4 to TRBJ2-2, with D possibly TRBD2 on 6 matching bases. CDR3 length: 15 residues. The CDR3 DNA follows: TGTGCCAGCAGTCCGGCTTCGACAGTCACCGGGGGGCTGTTTTTT. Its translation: CASSPASTVTGGLFF.

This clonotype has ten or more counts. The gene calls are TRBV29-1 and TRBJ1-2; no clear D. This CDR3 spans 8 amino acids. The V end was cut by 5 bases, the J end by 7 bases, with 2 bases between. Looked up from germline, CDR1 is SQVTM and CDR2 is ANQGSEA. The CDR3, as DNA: TGCAGCGTTCGTGGCTACACCTTC. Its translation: CSVRGYTF.

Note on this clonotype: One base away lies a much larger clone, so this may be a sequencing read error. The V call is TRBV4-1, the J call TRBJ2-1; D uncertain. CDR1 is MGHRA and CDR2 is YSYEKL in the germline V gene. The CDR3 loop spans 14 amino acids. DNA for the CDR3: TGCGCCAGCAGCCAAGAGATAAGCGACAATGGGCAGTTCTTC. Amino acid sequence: CASSQEISDNGQFF.

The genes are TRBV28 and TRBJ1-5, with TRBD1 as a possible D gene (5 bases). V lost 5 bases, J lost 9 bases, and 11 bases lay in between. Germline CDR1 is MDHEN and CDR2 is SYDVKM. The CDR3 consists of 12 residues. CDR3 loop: CASSPGRAPQHF. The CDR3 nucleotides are TGTGCCAGCAGTCCAGGGAGAGCGCCCCAGCATTTT.

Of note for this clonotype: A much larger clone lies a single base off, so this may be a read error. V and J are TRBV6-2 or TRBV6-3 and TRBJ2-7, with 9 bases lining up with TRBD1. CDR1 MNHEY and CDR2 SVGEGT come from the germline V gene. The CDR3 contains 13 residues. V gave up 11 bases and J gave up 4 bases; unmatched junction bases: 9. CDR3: CAGHRGQGYEQYF. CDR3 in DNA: TGTGCCGGCCACCGAGGACAGGGGTACGAGCAGTACTTC.

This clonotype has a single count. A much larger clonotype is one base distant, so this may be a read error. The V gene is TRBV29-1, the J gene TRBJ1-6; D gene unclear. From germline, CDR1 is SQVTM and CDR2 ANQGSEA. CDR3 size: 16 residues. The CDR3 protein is CSVLKRILGYTSPLHF. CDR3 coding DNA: TGCAGCGTTCTTAAAAGGATTTTGGGCTATACTTCACCCCTCCACTTT. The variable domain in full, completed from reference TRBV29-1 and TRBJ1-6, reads SAVISQKPSRDICQRGTSLTIQCQVDSQVTMMFWYRQQPGQSLTLIATANQGSEATYESGFVIDKFPISRPNLTFSTLTVSNMSPEDSSIYLCSVLKRILGYTSPLHFGNGTRLTVT.

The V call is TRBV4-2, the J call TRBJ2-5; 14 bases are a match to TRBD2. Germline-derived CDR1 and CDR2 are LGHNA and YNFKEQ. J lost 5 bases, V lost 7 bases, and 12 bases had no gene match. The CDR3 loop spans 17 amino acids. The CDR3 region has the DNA TGTGCCAGCATCCCTAGACTAGCGGGAGGGACCGGGGAGACCCAGTACTTC. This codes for CASIPRLAGGTGETQYF.

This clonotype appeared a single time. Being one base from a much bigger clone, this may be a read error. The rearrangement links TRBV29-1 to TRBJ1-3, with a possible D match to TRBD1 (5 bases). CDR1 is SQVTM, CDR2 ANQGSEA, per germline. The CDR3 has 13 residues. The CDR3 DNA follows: TGCAGCGTTGAATCGGGGACTGGACACACCATATATTTT. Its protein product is CSVESGTGHTIYF.

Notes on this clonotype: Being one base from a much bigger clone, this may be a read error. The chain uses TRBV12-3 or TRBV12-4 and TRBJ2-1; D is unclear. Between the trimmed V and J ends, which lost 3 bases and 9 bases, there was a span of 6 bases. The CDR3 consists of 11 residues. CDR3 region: CASSFNREQFF. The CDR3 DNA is TGTGCCAGCAGTTTTAACCGTGAGCAGTTCTTC.

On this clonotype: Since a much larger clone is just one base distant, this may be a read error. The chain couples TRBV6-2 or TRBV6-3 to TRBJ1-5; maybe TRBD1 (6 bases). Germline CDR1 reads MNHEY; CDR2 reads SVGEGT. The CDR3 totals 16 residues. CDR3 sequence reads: CVSSYSQGLSNQPQHF. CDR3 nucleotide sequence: TGTGTCAGCAGTTACTCTCAGGGGCTTAGCAATCAGCCCCAGCATTTT.